This T cell receptor (beta chain) was observed in a study of cytomegalovirus exposure and HLA in healthy donors. Turning to the study itself: In a later analysis, the roughly 130 validation repertoires were reported to have used the same platform as the 550 to 850 first-cohort repertoires. Study-level points and caveats: Listed as cytomegalovirus-associated were 164 TCR beta chains. First-cohort TCR clusters tended to co-occur in the 95 to 150 validation repertoires, a later analysis found. It was reported that the classifier diagnosed cytomegalovirus status with high specificity and sensitivity in both the original and validation cohorts.

Concerning this clone: The target antigen is unknown.

This CDR3 has 14 amino acids. J was trimmed by 6 bases and V by 6 bases; bases with no gene match: 4. Germline V gene sequence: CDR1 MNHEY, CDR2 SMNVEV (reference sequence). The method was immunoSEQ multiplex PCR; TCRdb's version includes in-frame clones alone and lacks a portion of them. The sample carries about 140,000 clones, approximately 84% recorded once. The source of this sequence is a man aged 25 to 40 in good health and CMV-seropositive. The sequenced sample consisted of PBMCs. The gene calls are TRBV27 and TRBJ2-3; TRBD2 matches 12 bases. Written as DNA, the CDR3 is TGTGCCAGCAGACTAGCGGGAGGAGGGGATACGCAGTATTTT. Its protein is CASRLAGGGDTQYF.